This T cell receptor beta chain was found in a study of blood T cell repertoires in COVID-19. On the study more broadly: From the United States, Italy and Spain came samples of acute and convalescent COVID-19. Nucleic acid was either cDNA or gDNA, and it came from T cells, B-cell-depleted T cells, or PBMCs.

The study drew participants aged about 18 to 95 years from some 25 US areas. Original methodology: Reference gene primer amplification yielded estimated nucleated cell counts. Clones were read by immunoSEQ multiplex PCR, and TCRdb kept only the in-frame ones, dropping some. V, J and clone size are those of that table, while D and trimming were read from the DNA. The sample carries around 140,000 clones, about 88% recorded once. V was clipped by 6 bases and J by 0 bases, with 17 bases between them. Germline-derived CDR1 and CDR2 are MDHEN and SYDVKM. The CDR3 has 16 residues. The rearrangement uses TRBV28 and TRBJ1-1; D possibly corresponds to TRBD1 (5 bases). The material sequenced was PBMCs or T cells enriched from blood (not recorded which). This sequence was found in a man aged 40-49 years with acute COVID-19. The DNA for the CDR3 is TGTGCCAGCAGCCGAGGGACGGCGGGGCTGAACACTGAAGCTTTCTTT. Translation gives CASSRGTAGLNTEAFF.